Listed below are T cell receptor beta chains from one sample, sequenced in a study of T cell responses to AZD1222 COVID-19 vaccine. Sequencing used immunoSEQ multiplex PCR; TCRdb keeps in-frame clones, though not all of them. The table lists 65,000 to 75,000 clones, approximately 80% of them singletons, with under 6% in the top ten. Sequences were derived from peripheral blood, sampled on day 0 of AZD1222 vaccination. These receptors originate from an adult in good health. CDR3s include the opening cysteine and the closing phenylalanine or tryptophan. The order of the fields is CDR3 DNA, CDR3 protein, D gene, J gene, clone size, V gene. A D gene is named only where the DNA matches it firmly. Size values are once, few and many counts, or a class for expanded clones, and some rows have none.

CDR3nt: TGTGCCAGCAGCTCTGGACAGGGGGAGTACAATGAGCAGTTCTTC; CDR3aa: CASSSGQGEYNEQFF; d_gene: TRBD1; j_gene: TRBJ2-1; abundance: -; v_gene: TRBV11-2
CDR3nt: TGTGCCAGCAGTTTATCCGGGACAGGGGGTCAGCCCCAGCATTTT; CDR3aa: CASSLSGTGGQPQHF; d_gene: TRBD1; j_gene: TRBJ1-5; abundance: -; v_gene: TRBV27
CDR3nt: TGTGCCAGCAGTGACGTTTTGAGCCCCCGAGGGGGGGCTTTGGACTCCTATAATTCACCCCTCCACTTT; CDR3aa: CASSDVLSPRGGALDSYNSPLHF; d_gene: -; j_gene: TRBJ1-6; abundance: -; v_gene: TRBV6-4
CDR3nt: TGTGCCAGCAGCCCGGGTGGAGGTGAGCAGTTCTTC; CDR3aa: CASSPGGGEQFF; d_gene: -; j_gene: TRBJ2-1; abundance: -; v_gene: TRBV25-1
CDR3nt: TGTGCCAGCAGCCCCGCCTCCGGACTGATCCTACGCAATGAGCAGTTCTTC; CDR3aa: CASSPASGLILRNEQFF; d_gene: -; j_gene: TRBJ2-1; abundance: -; v_gene: TRBV5-6
CDR3nt: TGTGCCAGCAGCCAAGACTGGCAGGGGACGGGTGAAGCTTTCTTT; CDR3aa: CASSQDWQGTGEAFF; d_gene: -; j_gene: TRBJ1-1; abundance: -; v_gene: TRBV3-1/TRBV3-2
CDR3nt: TGTGCCAGCAGCTTACATAACAATGAGCAGTTCTTC; CDR3aa: CASSLHNNEQFF; d_gene: -; j_gene: TRBJ2-1; abundance: -; v_gene: TRBV7-8
CDR3nt: TGTGCCAGCAGCCAAGAGAGTGGGACAAACCAAGAGACCCAGTACTTC; CDR3aa: CASSQESGTNQETQYF; d_gene: -; j_gene: TRBJ2-5; abundance: -; v_gene: TRBV4-2
CDR3nt: TGTGCCAGCAGCACGGACACATTCGGAAACACCATATATTTT; CDR3aa: CASSTDTFGNTIYF; d_gene: -; j_gene: TRBJ1-3; abundance: -; v_gene: TRBV5-4
CDR3nt: TGCGCCAGCAGCCCTGAATATCGACTAGCGGGGGACTACAATGAGCAGTTCTTC; CDR3aa: CASSPEYRLAGDYNEQFF; d_gene: TRBD2; j_gene: TRBJ2-1; abundance: few; v_gene: TRBV4-1
CDR3nt: TGCGCCAGCAGCTTGGGGGAGTATTTGAATTCACCCCTCCACTTT; CDR3aa: CASSLGEYLNSPLHF; d_gene: -; j_gene: TRBJ1-6; abundance: -; v_gene: TRBV5-1
CDR3nt: TGTGCCAGCAGCTTAGACTCGGGACATCTCTCTGGGGCCAACGTCCTGACTTTC; CDR3aa: CASSLDSGHLSGANVLTF; d_gene: -; j_gene: TRBJ2-6; abundance: -; v_gene: TRBV11-3
CDR3nt: TGTGCCAGCAGTTATTCCGATGAGCAGTTCTTC; CDR3aa: CASSYSDEQFF; d_gene: -; j_gene: TRBJ2-1; abundance: -; v_gene: TRBV12-3/TRBV12-4
CDR3nt: TGTGCCAGCAGCCATCGGACTAGCGGGGGAGAGACCCAGTACTTC; CDR3aa: CASSHRTSGGETQYF; d_gene: TRBD2; j_gene: TRBJ2-5; abundance: -; v_gene: TRBV11-2
CDR3nt: TGTGCCAGCAGCGTAGGGAACAGGGCCACCGGGGAGCTGTTTTTT; CDR3aa: CASSVGNRATGELFF; d_gene: -; j_gene: TRBJ2-2; abundance: -; v_gene: TRBV9
CDR3nt: TGTGCCAGCAGCCCGGCAGGGGTAGAGACCCAGTACTTC; CDR3aa: CASSPAGVETQYF; d_gene: -; j_gene: TRBJ2-5; abundance: -; v_gene: TRBV11-1
CDR3nt: TGCGCCAGCAGCGCCGGACAGGGGGGTAGGGGAACTGAAGCTTTCTTT; CDR3aa: CASSAGQGGRGTEAFF; d_gene: TRBD1; j_gene: TRBJ1-1; abundance: -; v_gene: TRBV5-1
CDR3nt: TGTGCCAGCAGTTTAGGGACAGGGGGTTTCGAGACCCAGTACTTC; CDR3aa: CASSLGTGGFETQYF; d_gene: TRBD1; j_gene: TRBJ2-5; abundance: -; v_gene: TRBV7-2
CDR3nt: TGTGCCAGCAGTTACACCCTGGGGTATGGCTACACCTTC; CDR3aa: CASSYTLGYGYTF; d_gene: -; j_gene: TRBJ1-2; abundance: -; v_gene: TRBV6-5
CDR3nt: TGTGCCAGCAGCTTATTCGGCGGGGAAGAGACCCAGTACTTC; CDR3aa: CASSLFGGEETQYF; d_gene: -; j_gene: TRBJ2-5; abundance: -; v_gene: TRBV11-3
CDR3nt: TGTGCCAGCAGAAGGCCGGCAGGGCGAACCGGGGAGCTGTTTTTT; CDR3aa: CASRRPAGRTGELFF; d_gene: -; j_gene: TRBJ2-2; abundance: -; v_gene: TRBV5-8
CDR3nt: TGCAGTGCTGGTGGACTAAGCGCCCTCTACGAGCAGTACTTC; CDR3aa: CSAGGLSALYEQYF; d_gene: -; j_gene: TRBJ2-7; abundance: -; v_gene: TRBV20-1
CDR3nt: TGTGCCAGCAGCCGCGGACAGGGCCGTCACTACGAGCAGTACTTC; CDR3aa: CASSRGQGRHYEQYF; d_gene: TRBD1; j_gene: TRBJ2-7; abundance: -; v_gene: TRBV5-6
CDR3nt: TGTGCCAGCAGGCGGGACTACGAGCAGTACTTC; CDR3aa: CASRRDYEQYF; d_gene: -; j_gene: TRBJ2-7; abundance: -; v_gene: TRBV2
CDR3nt: TGTGCCAGCAGCTCCTACATGAATCAGCCCCAGCATTTT; CDR3aa: CASSSYMNQPQHF; d_gene: -; j_gene: TRBJ1-5; abundance: -; v_gene: TRBV7-2
CDR3nt: TGTGCCAGCAGCTTCAGACGAACAGGGGTGTACAATGGTGAGCAGTTCTTC; CDR3aa: CASSFRRTGVYNGEQFF; d_gene: TRBD1; j_gene: TRBJ2-1; abundance: once; v_gene: TRBV4-2
CDR3nt: TGCGCCAGCAGCCAAGATCTGAGCAGGCTTAGTTCACCCCTCCACTTT; CDR3aa: CASSQDLSRLSSPLHF; d_gene: -; j_gene: TRBJ1-6; abundance: -; v_gene: TRBV4-3
CDR3nt: TGTGCCAGCAGCAGCCGAGAGGACTTGGAGAACACCGGGGAGCTGTTTTTT; CDR3aa: CASSSREDLENTGELFF; d_gene: -; j_gene: TRBJ2-2; abundance: -; v_gene: TRBV9
CDR3nt: TGTGCCTGGACCTGGAGGGGGAGAGATGAGCAGTTCTTC; CDR3aa: CAWTWRGRDEQFF; d_gene: -; j_gene: TRBJ2-1; abundance: -; v_gene: TRBV30
CDR3nt: TGCGCCAGCAGCTTGGAACCATACTACACTGAAGCTTTCTTT; CDR3aa: CASSLEPYYTEAFF; d_gene: -; j_gene: TRBJ1-1; abundance: -; v_gene: TRBV5-1
CDR3nt: TGTGCCAGCCCCAGGACCTGGGGTACTGAAGCTTTCTTT; CDR3aa: CASPRTWGTEAFF; d_gene: -; j_gene: TRBJ1-1; abundance: -; v_gene: TRBV6-5
CDR3nt: TGTGCCTGGAGTGTAACCCGGACAGGTTATTCACCCCTCCACTTT; CDR3aa: CAWSVTRTGYSPLHF; d_gene: TRBD1; j_gene: TRBJ1-6; abundance: -; v_gene: TRBV30
CDR3nt: TGTGCCAGCAGCCAAGATGGCGCAGGCCGGGGTTCACCCCTCCACTTT; CDR3aa: CASSQDGAGRGSPLHF; d_gene: -; j_gene: TRBJ1-6; abundance: -; v_gene: TRBV3-1/TRBV3-2
CDR3nt: TGTGCCAGCAGCTTAGCGTTGGGGGTGTCAACTGAAGCTTTCTTT; CDR3aa: CASSLALGVSTEAFF; d_gene: -; j_gene: TRBJ1-1; abundance: -; v_gene: TRBV7-2
CDR3nt: TGTGCTAGTGGTTGGACAAGGTACTATGGCTACACCTTC; CDR3aa: CASGWTRYYGYTF; d_gene: -; j_gene: TRBJ1-2; abundance: medium-sized; v_gene: TRBV12-5
CDR3nt: TGTGCCAGCAGTCTCAGCCGGGACAGGGCTAACTATGGCTACACCTTC; CDR3aa: CASSLSRDRANYGYTF; d_gene: TRBD1; j_gene: TRBJ1-2; abundance: -; v_gene: TRBV6-6
CDR3nt: TGTGCCAGCAGTGAAGCGGATTTCGATCAGCCCCAGCATTTT; CDR3aa: CASSEADFDQPQHF; d_gene: -; j_gene: TRBJ1-5; abundance: -; v_gene: TRBV2
CDR3nt: TGTGCCAGCAGACAGGGGACGAACAATGAGCAGTTCTTC; CDR3aa: CASRQGTNNEQFF; d_gene: TRBD1; j_gene: TRBJ2-1; abundance: -; v_gene: TRBV6-5
CDR3nt: TGTGCCATCAGTGAGCAAGGGACAGTTTCTACCTACGAGCAGTACTTC; CDR3aa: CAISEQGTVSTYEQYF; d_gene: TRBD1; j_gene: TRBJ2-7; abundance: once; v_gene: TRBV10-3
CDR3nt: TGTGCCAGCTCACGGGACAGTACCTACGAGCAGTACTTC; CDR3aa: CASSRDSTYEQYF; d_gene: TRBD1; j_gene: TRBJ2-7; abundance: -; v_gene: TRBV5-4
CDR3nt: TGTGCCAGCAGCCCTGCAGGGCGCGATGGCTACACCTTC; CDR3aa: CASSPAGRDGYTF; d_gene: -; j_gene: TRBJ1-2; abundance: few; v_gene: TRBV11-3
CDR3nt: TGTGCCAGCAGCTTAGTTAAGAACACAGATACGCAGTATTTT; CDR3aa: CASSLVKNTDTQYF; d_gene: -; j_gene: TRBJ2-3; abundance: -; v_gene: TRBV11-2
CDR3nt: TGTGCCAGCAGCACGGGACAGGGAGGGGACTCCTATGAGCAGTACTTC; CDR3aa: CASSTGQGGDSYEQYF; d_gene: TRBD1; j_gene: TRBJ2-7; abundance: -; v_gene: TRBV7-9
CDR3nt: TGTGCCAGCAGCGCCTTGACAGTGAACACTGAAGCTTTCTTT; CDR3aa: CASSALTVNTEAFF; d_gene: -; j_gene: TRBJ1-1; abundance: -; v_gene: TRBV11-3
CDR3nt: TGCGCCAGCAGCTTGGAACCGGACGGTAATGAAAAACTGTTTTTT; CDR3aa: CASSLEPDGNEKLFF; d_gene: -; j_gene: TRBJ1-4; abundance: -; v_gene: TRBV5-1
CDR3nt: TGTGCCAGCAGCGTAGGAGGGGGCGTTGAAGATACGCAGTATTTT; CDR3aa: CASSVGGGVEDTQYF; d_gene: TRBD1; j_gene: TRBJ2-3; abundance: -; v_gene: TRBV9
CDR3nt: TGTGCCAGCAGCTCCGGGGGGACAGCTTTCTTT; CDR3aa: CASSSGGTAFF; d_gene: -; j_gene: TRBJ1-1; abundance: -; v_gene: TRBV7-2
CDR3nt: TGCAGCGTTGAAGCCCAGGCCATAAGCACAGATACGCAGTATTTT; CDR3aa: CSVEAQAISTDTQYF; d_gene: -; j_gene: TRBJ2-3; abundance: -; v_gene: TRBV29-1
CDR3nt: TGTGCCAGCAGTTTTGACAGGTCTAATGAGCAGTTCTTC; CDR3aa: CASSFDRSNEQFF; d_gene: -; j_gene: TRBJ2-1; abundance: -; v_gene: TRBV12-3/TRBV12-4
CDR3nt: TGCGCCAGCAGCCAAGAGGGTAGCGTGGAGACCCAGTACTTC; CDR3aa: CASSQEGSVETQYF; d_gene: -; j_gene: TRBJ2-5; abundance: -; v_gene: TRBV4-1